The rows below give T cell receptor beta chains drawn from one sample of a study of blood T cells in healthy people across ages. Using its own MiXCR run on the 5' RACE reads, TCRdb lists one record per CDR3 protein. The sample consists of 1.5 million to 2 million distinct CDR3 sequences, roughly 52% of them appearing once. Sequencing used blood. The receptors derive from a woman in her thirties or forties in good health. CDR3s leave out the opening cysteine and the closing phenylalanine or tryptophan.

V	J	CDR3
TRBV29-1	TRBJ2-3	SVKAGGQWDTQY
TRBV5-1	TRBJ1-6	ASSWGRGIGEGSYNSPLH
TRBV4-1	TRBJ2-1	ASSLYASLAGSRNEQF
TRBV13	TRBJ2-5	ASSLWTDQETQY
TRBV20-1	TRBJ1-2	SARRRDNAFLNYGYT
TRBV5-1	TRBJ2-5	ASSDGLDQETQY
TRBV28	TRBJ2-5	ASSPPRGQGSRETQY
TRBV29-1	NA	SVPGQGASETQY
TRBV7-2	TRBJ2-5	ASDRGTSQETQY
TRBV7-3	TRBJ1-1	ASSDQGVTEAF
TRBV6-1	TRBJ2-5	ASREAGGLETQY
TRBV11-2	TRBJ2-7	ASSFGRGQYEQY
TRBV28	TRBJ1-1	ASRRTGEAF
TRBV29-1	TRBJ2-1	SVLPPTSGGAGEQF
TRBV12-3/TRBV12-4	TRBJ1-2	ASSQLRST
TRBV12-3/TRBV12-4	TRBJ2-3	ASIKGVTDTQY